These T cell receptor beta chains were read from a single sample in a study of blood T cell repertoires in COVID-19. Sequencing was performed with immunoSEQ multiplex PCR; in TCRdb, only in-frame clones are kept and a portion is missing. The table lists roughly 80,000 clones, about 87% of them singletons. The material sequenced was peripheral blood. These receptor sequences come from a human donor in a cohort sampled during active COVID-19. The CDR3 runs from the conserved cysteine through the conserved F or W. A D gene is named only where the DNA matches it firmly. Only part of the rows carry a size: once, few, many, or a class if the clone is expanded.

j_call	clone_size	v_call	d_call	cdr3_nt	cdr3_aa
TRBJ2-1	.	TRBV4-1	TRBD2	TGCGCCAGCAGCCAAGATCGACTAGCGGGAGGGTACAATGAGCAGTTCTTC	CASSQDRLAGGYNEQFF
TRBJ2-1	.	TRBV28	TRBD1	TGTGCCAGCAGTTTATCGGGACAGATGGAGTTCTTC	CASSLSGQMEFF
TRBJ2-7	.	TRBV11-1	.	TGTGCCAGCAGCCCGGGGTCGGGACTCTACGAGCAGTACTTC	CASSPGSGLYEQYF
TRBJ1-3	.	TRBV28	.	TGTGCCAGCAGTTTTGTCGCGGGAGCTGGAAACACCATATATTTT	CASSFVAGAGNTIYF
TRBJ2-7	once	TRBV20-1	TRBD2	TGCAGTGGGCAGCGGGAGTACGAGCAGTACTTC	CSGQREYEQYF
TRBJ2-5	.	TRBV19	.	TGTGCCAGTAGTACAACCAGCGGACAAGAGACCCAGTACTTC	CASSTTSGQETQYF
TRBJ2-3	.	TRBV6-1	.	TGTGCCAGCAGTGAAACCTGGGCTACCACTTTCACAGATACGCAGTATTTT	CASSETWATTFTDTQYF
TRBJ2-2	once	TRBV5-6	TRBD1	TGTGCCAGCAGCACTATGACAGGGGACGCCGGGGAGCTGTTTTTT	CASSTMTGDAGELFF
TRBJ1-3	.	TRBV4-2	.	TGTGCCAGCAGCCAAGATCGAGGTTACTCTGGAAACACCATATATTTT	CASSQDRGYSGNTIYF
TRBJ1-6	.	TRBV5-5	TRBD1	TGTGCCAGCAGCCCAATTCAGGGGGGTTCACCCCTCCACTTT	CASSPIQGGSPLHF
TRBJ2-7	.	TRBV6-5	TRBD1	TGTGCCAGCTCGCCCCCGGGACAGGGACCCTACGAGCAGTACTTC	CASSPPGQGPYEQYF
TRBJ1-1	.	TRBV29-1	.	TGCAGCGTTGAAGAGATCCCAGGGAGGGGCGAAGCTTTCTTT	CSVEEIPGRGEAFF
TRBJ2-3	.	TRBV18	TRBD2	TGTGCCAGCTCGCGCAGCGGGAGCGCAGATACGCAGTATTTT	CASSRSGSADTQYF
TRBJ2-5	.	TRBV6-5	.	TGTGCCAGCAGCTATCAGGGGAAGGGGGAGACCCAGTACTTC	CASSYQGKGETQYF